These 9 T cell receptor beta chains were sequenced from one sample in a study of response to subunit inactivated influenza vaccine (dated by TCRdb to the late 2010s). Library preparation was by RT-PCR. TCRdb records Illumina HiSeq 2500 as the sequencer. TCRdb reprocessing: public reads trimmed at Q25 with fastp, clones called with MiXCR, in-frame beta chains kept. Under each unique CDR3 protein, matching rows form one entry showing the most common genes and DNA. Here the sample has around 580,000 distinct CDR3 sequences; roughly 12% occur a single time. Roughly 10% of the sample rests with the top ten. The sequencing here drew on PBMCs from blood, taken on the day of vaccination. All receptors derive from a man between 45 and 60 years old who received an inactivated influenza vaccine. Donor details come from another sample of the same person, matched by shared clones.

The J gene is TRBJ2-3, the V gene TRBV20-1; 10 nucleotides agree with TRBD1. V was pared by 4 bases and J by 3 bases, with 4 bases of the junction left unmatched. There are 14 residues in the CDR3. Looked up from germline, CDR1 is DFQATT and CDR2 is SNEGSKA (reference sequence). CDR3 sequence reads: CSATGTGATDTQYF. The CDR3 nucleotides read TGCAGTGCTACCGGGACAGGGGCAACAGATACGCAGTATTTT.

This clonotype came up many times. The chain employs TRBV7-8 and TRBJ2-1; 9 positions match TRBD2. The CDR3 totals 16 residues. Looked up from germline, CDR1 is SGHVS and CDR2 is FQNEAQ. V lost 0 bases, J lost 10 bases, and 10 bases stayed unmatched. CDR3 sequence (DNA): TGTGCCAGCAGCTTAGCTAGCGGGGGCCTCTCTGGAGAGCAGTTCTTC. Residues: CASSLASGGLSGEQFF.

This clonotype was picked up one time. The chain is built from TRBV7-9 and TRBJ2-1, with D perhaps TRBD2 (6 bases). This CDR3 has 13 amino acids. The V gene lost 4 bases and the J gene lost 6 bases, with 10 bases spanning the gap. Germline V gene data show CDR1 as SEHNR and CDR2 as FQNEAQ (reference sequence). In DNA form, the CDR3 reads TGTGCCAGCAGCTGGGACTCCCTCAATGAGCAGTTCTTC. Translation: CASSWDSLNEQFF.

The table lists this clonotype with many counts. The chain carries TRBV5-1 and TRBJ2-3, with a tentative D call TRBD1 (6 bases). CDR3 size: 15 residues. V shed 0 bases and J shed 6 bases, with 14 bases lying between them. From germline, CDR1 is SGHRS and CDR2 YFSETQ. The CDR3 is CASSLGQGRGDTQYF. In nucleotides, the CDR3 is TGCGCCAGCAGCTTGGGCCAGGGGCGAGGGGATACGCAGTATTTT.

Of note for this clonotype: With a much larger clone just one base away, this may be a read error. This chain links TRBV12-3 or TRBV12-4 with TRBJ2-7; 8 positions match TRBD1. V lost 7 bases and J lost 2; bases outside the gene matches: 7. There are 14 residues in the CDR3. The CDR3: CASNIQGGPYEQYF. The CDR3 DNA is TGTGCCAGCAATATACAGGGGGGACCCTACGAGCAGTACTTC.

This clonotype was recorded at least ten times. The chain combines TRBV6-5 with TRBJ1-5; D is unresolved. The CDR3 sequence is 13 residues long. Per germline, CDR1 MNHEY and CDR2 SVGAGI. V dropped 4 bases and J dropped 2 bases, with 6 bases sitting between them. As DNA, the CDR3 is TGTGCCAGCAGTTCCGCAGGCAATCAGCCCCAGCATTTT. Amino acid sequence: CASSSAGNQPQHF.

Concerning this clonotype: One end of the junction fails to match germline, which may point to a read error. CDR3 nucleotide sequence: TGCAGTGCTGATCGGGCTAGCGACCACGAGACCCAGTACTTC. Its protein product is CSADRASDHETQYF. V usage is TRBV20-1 and J usage is TRBJ2-5; D might be TRBD2 (6 bases). This CDR3 is built from 14 residues. Germline lookup yields CDR1 DFQATT and CDR2 SNEGSKA (reference sequence).

With regard to this clonotype: With a much larger clone just one base away, this may be a read error. The chain has TRBV20-1 and TRBJ2-1, with 11 bases aligning to TRBD1. Germline V CDR1 and CDR2: DFQATT, SNEGSKA (reference sequence). J was trimmed by 7 bases and V by 5 bases; bases with no gene match: 7. The CDR3 is 14 residues long. The CDR3 nucleotides read TGCAGTGCTGACCTGGACAGGGGGCAGAATGAGCAGTTCTTC. Its translation is CSADLDRGQNEQFF.

This clonotype occurred many times. This chain joins TRBV12-3 or TRBV12-4 and TRBJ2-1; perhaps D is TRBD1 or TRBD2 (6 bases each). V was pared by 7 bases and J by 8 bases, with 18 bases between. The CDR3 runs 14 residues. CDR3 sequence: CASTTGAGMDEQFF. The CDR3 nucleotides read TGTGCCAGCACCACGGGGGCAGGGATGGATGAGCAGTTCTTC.